Shown below are 30 T cell receptor beta chains from a single sample sequenced in a study of control samples from healthy donors and cancer patients. Assay: immunoSEQ multiplex PCR; the TCRdb copy retains only in-frame clones and omits some. The table lists tens of thousands of clones, 70% to 90% of them singletons, with 5.7% in the top ten. The sample taken for sequencing was blood. The receptors were gathered from a woman between 50 and 59 years old in good health.

V is TRBV3-1 (or the pseudogene TRBV3-2) and J is TRBJ2-7; D assignment may be TRBD1 or TRBD2 (5 bases each). Germline-derived CDR1 and CDR2 are LGHDT and YNNKEL (reference sequence). V was trimmed by 4 bases and J by 6 bases, leaving 13 bases between them. The CDR3 length is 13 residues. The CDR3 DNA follows: TGTGCCAGCAGCCTGTCCGGGACCACCGAGCAGTACTTC. This codes for CASSLSGTTEQYF.

The rearrangement links TRBV6-5 to TRBJ2-7; TRBD2 agrees at 13 bases. CDR3 length: 14 residues. Germline V CDR1 and CDR2: MNHEY, SVGAGI. J lost 7 bases, V lost 6 bases, and 6 bases had no gene match. The CDR3 spells CASSPGTSGVEQYF. CDR3 nucleotides: TGTGCCAGCAGCCCCGGGACTAGCGGGGTTGAGCAGTACTTC.

V gene TRBV6-5 combines with J gene TRBJ2-1, with D perhaps TRBD2 (7 bases). The CDR3 contains 16 residues. Germline assignment: CDR1 MNHEY and CDR2 SVGAGI. Trimming cost V 3 bases and J 4 bases, with 16 bases left between them. In nucleotides, the CDR3 is TGTGCCAGCAGTTATTCGGGGGGAGACAGGTACAATGAGCAGTTCTTC. Translated: CASSYSGGDRYNEQFF.

The chain recombines TRBV3-1 (or the pseudogene TRBV3-2) with TRBJ2-7, with D possibly being TRBD1 or TRBD2 (5 bases each). This CDR3 has 16 amino acids. Germline-derived CDR1 and CDR2 are LGHDT and YNNKEL (reference sequence). Trimming removed 0 bases from V and 4 bases from J, with 16 bases in between. DNA of the CDR3: TGTGCCAGCAGCCAAGAGGCACGTCTTTGGGGGTACGAGCAGTACTTC. Residues: CASSQEARLWGYEQYF.

The V call is TRBV6-2 or TRBV6-3, the J call TRBJ1-5; the D gene is possibly TRBD1 (5 bases). This CDR3 is built from 13 residues. Germline lookup yields CDR1 MNHEY and CDR2 SVGEGT. Trimming left V 4 bases short and J 5 bases short, with 9 bases between. The CDR3 sequence is CASSSGKHQPQHF. CDR3 DNA: TGTGCCAGCAGTTCAGGGAAGCATCAGCCCCAGCATTTT.

This clone was found once. This sequence joins TRBV5-1 and TRBJ1-1; no clear D. The CDR3 is 13 residues long. From germline, CDR1 is SGHRS and CDR2 YFSETQ. V shed 0 bases and J shed 10 bases, with 13 bases lying between them. The CDR3 sequence: CASSLALGELAFF. The CDR3 DNA is TGCGCCAGCAGCTTGGCCTTAGGAGAGCTAGCTTTCTTT.

The chain joins TRBV29-1 to TRBJ1-3, with 11 bases identical to TRBD1. Trimming at V came to 4 bases and at J to 0 bases, leaving 8 bases not matched to a gene. The CDR3 loop spans 17 amino acids. Germline V CDR1 and CDR2: SQVTM, ANQGSEA. The CDR3 spells CSVVHGTGGSSGNTIYF. The CDR3 nucleotides read TGCAGCGTTGTCCACGGGACAGGGGGAAGCTCTGGAAACACCATATATTTT. The variable domain in full, with the rest retrieved from reference TRBV29-1 and TRBJ1-3, is SAVISQKPSRDICQRGTSLTIQCQVDSQVTMMFWYRQQPGQSLTLIATANQGSEATYESGFVIDKFPISRPNLTFSTLTVSNMSPEDSSIYLCSVVHGTGGSSGNTIYFGEGSWLTVV.

V is TRBV13 and J is TRBJ2-7; 9 bases are a match to TRBD1. The length of the CDR3 is 16 residues. Germline assignment: CDR1 PRHDT and CDR2 FYEKMQ (reference sequence). With 5 bases clipped from V and 1 base from J, the junction kept 9 bases outside the gene matches. The DNA for the CDR3 is TGTGCCAGCAGCACGGGACAGGGCAGGGGATCCTACGAGCAGTACTTC. This gives the protein CASSTGQGRGSYEQYF.

Here the CDR3 DNA reads TGCGCCAGCAGCTTGATGGATGGATACGAGCAGTACTTC. Encoded protein: CASSLMDGYEQYF. The chain has TRBV5-1 and TRBJ2-7; D uncertain. CDR1 and CDR2 from the germline V gene are SGHRS and YFSETQ. CDR3 size: 13 residues. V was shortened by 1 base and J by 4 bases, with 9 bases between the two germline ends.

This clone was recorded many times. The chain employs TRBV29-1 and TRBJ1-2; D ambiguous. V shed 0 bases and J shed 0 bases, with 8 bases lying between them. The CDR3 is 14 residues long. Germline V gene lookup returns CDR1 SQVTM and CDR2 ANQGSEA. CDR3 sequence reads: CSVEDGMSNYGYTF. CDR3 nucleotide sequence: TGCAGCGTTGAAGATGGTATGTCTAACTATGGCTACACCTTC.

The rearrangement uses TRBV28 and TRBJ2-7, with D perhaps matching TRBD2 (6 bases). Germline loops: CDR1 MDHEN, CDR2 SYDVKM. This CDR3 spans 13 amino acids. Trimming stripped 7 bases from V and 3 bases from J, with 13 bases between. The CDR3 nucleotides read TGTGCCAGCAATCCCGGGACTTTCTACGAGCAGTACTTC. Amino acids: CASNPGTFYEQYF.

The CDR3 DNA reads TGTGCCAGCAGCCCATTAGTCTCTAGCGGCACCTACAATGAGCAGTTCTTC. This gives the protein CASSPLVSSGTYNEQFF. The V and J genes are TRBV11-2 and TRBJ2-1; 7 bases are a match to TRBD2. This CDR3 has 17 amino acids. V lost 5 bases, J lost 2 bases, and 12 bases stayed unmatched. Germline lookup yields CDR1 SGHAT and CDR2 FQNNGV.

The chain combines TRBV19 with TRBJ1-2; D unresolved. Trimming took 4 bases from V and 4 from J, leaving 10 bases between them. From germline, CDR1 is LNHDA and CDR2 SQIVND (reference sequence). This CDR3 contains 13 residues. CDR3: CASSTPGFYGYTF. In DNA, the CDR3 is TGTGCCAGTAGTACTCCGGGCTTCTATGGCTACACCTTC.

This chain links TRBV6-5 with TRBJ2-3; no definite D call. This CDR3 is 12 amino acids long. V was trimmed by 8 bases and J by 5 bases, leaving 11 bases between them. The germline V gene encodes CDR1 MNHEY and CDR2 SVGAGI. CDR3 sequence reads: CASASSGDTQYF. Here the CDR3 DNA reads TGTGCCAGCGCGAGTTCCGGAGATACGCAGTATTTT.

The V call is TRBV15, the J call TRBJ2-7; D assignment may be TRBD1 or TRBD2 (5 bases each). CDR1 and CDR2 from the germline V gene are LNHNV and YYDKDF (reference sequence). Trimming left V 0 bases short and J 1 base short, with 10 bases between. This CDR3 has 15 amino acids. For the CDR3, the DNA is TGTGCCACCAGCAGAGATCGGGGCGTTTCCTACGAGCAGTACTTC. Its translation is CATSRDRGVSYEQYF.

The CDR3 reads CASRRGTLNTEAFF. The CDR3 coding sequence is TGTGCCAGCAGGAGGGGGACCTTGAACACTGAAGCTTTCTTT. The chain couples TRBV6-5 to TRBJ1-1; perhaps TRBD1 as D (6 bases). The CDR3 has 14 amino acids. Germline V gives CDR1 MNHEY, CDR2 SVGAGI. V was cut by 6 bases and J by 0 bases, with 11 bases left in between.

The gene calls are TRBV3-1 (or the pseudogene TRBV3-2) and TRBJ1-2, with D uncertain. The CDR3 spans 15 residues. Trimming stripped 2 bases from V and 5 bases from J, with 15 bases between. CDR1 is LGHDT, CDR2 YNNKEL, per germline (reference sequence). For the CDR3, the DNA is TGTGCCAGCAGCCAAAGCGAGCGAGATTATTATGGCTACACCTTC. Amino acids: CASSQSERDYYGYTF.

For this clone: Other DNA variants within this sample encode the same CDR3. The chain links TRBV27 to TRBJ1-4; D is ambiguous. The CDR3 runs to 13 residues. Germline V gives CDR1 MNHEY, CDR2 SMNVEV (reference sequence). The V and J ends lost 3 bases and 4 bases respectively, with 6 bases between them. The chain's CDR3 is CASSFGGNEKLFF. The CDR3 DNA is TGTGCCAGCAGTTTTGGAGGTAATGAAAAACTGTTTTTT.

The gene calls are TRBV14 and TRBJ2-5; D might be TRBD2 (6 bases). CDR1 is SGHDN, CDR2 FVKESK, per germline. CDR3 length: 13 residues. V lost 4 bases and J lost 4, with 10 bases in between. Written as DNA, the CDR3 is TGTGCCAGCAGCCTGCGGGGTCGAGAGACCCAGTACTTC. Translation: CASSLRGRETQYF.

The chain carries TRBV6-6 and TRBJ2-1; the match to TRBD2 covers 7 bases. Germline V gene data show CDR1 as MNHNY and CDR2 as SVGAGI (reference sequence). Germline trimming cut 0 bases from V and 7 bases from J; bases unmatched to any gene: 9. CDR3 size: 16 residues. CDR3 residues: CASSYSKTELANEQFF. The CDR3 nucleotides are TGTGCCAGCAGTTACTCGAAAACAGAACTAGCGAATGAGCAGTTCTTC.

The chain links TRBV2 to TRBJ2-1, with 11 bases aligning to TRBD2. Germline V gives CDR1 SNHLY, CDR2 FYNNEI. The CDR3 runs 14 residues. The V segment lost 6 bases and the J segment 8 bases; nucleotides outside the gene matches: 6. For the CDR3, the DNA is TGTGCCAGCAGCGTAGCGGGGGGGCACGATGAGCAGTTCTTC. Translated: CASSVAGGHDEQFF.

The chain employs TRBV19 and TRBJ2-2; TRBD1 is a possible D gene (6 bases). The CDR3 has 13 residues. The V end was cut by 5 bases, the J end by 6 bases, with 10 bases between. Per germline, CDR1 LNHDA and CDR2 SQIVND (reference sequence). This CDR3 reads CASSSQGAGELFF. The CDR3 bases are TGTGCCAGTAGTTCACAGGGAGCCGGGGAGCTGTTTTTT. Complete variable domain (other parts from reference TRBV19 and TRBJ2-2): DGGITQSPKYLFRKEGQNVTLSCEQNLNHDAMYWYRQDPGQGLRLIYYSQIVNDFQKGDIAEGYSVSREKKESFPLTVTSAQKNPTAFYLCASSSQGAGELFFGEGSRLTVL.

The genes are TRBV19 and TRBJ2-6; D gene uncertain. The CDR3 sequence is 15 residues long. V was trimmed by 1 base and J by 1 base, leaving 5 bases between them. In germline, CDR1 is LNHDA, CDR2 SQIVND (reference sequence). DNA for the CDR3: TGTGCCAGTAGTATAGGTGGATCTGGGGCCAACGTCCTGACTTTC. Protein sequence: CASSIGGSGANVLTF.

This chain connects TRBV11-3 to TRBJ2-3; D gene uncertain. CDR1 is SGHNT and CDR2 is YENEEA in the germline V gene. CDR3 length: 12 amino acids. The V gene lost 4 bases and the J gene lost 2 bases, with 4 bases spanning the gap. The CDR3: CASSSLTDTQYF. The DNA of the CDR3 is TGTGCCAGCAGCTCTCTCACAGATACGCAGTATTTT.

The rearrangement joins TRBV4-1 to TRBJ1-3, with D tentatively TRBD1 (6 bases). Germline assignment: CDR1 MGHRA and CDR2 YSYEKL. The CDR3 loop spans 15 amino acids. The V end lost 1 base, the J end lost 8 bases, and 15 bases lay between the germline ends. CDR3 sequence (DNA): TGCGCCAGCAGCCAAGCGGGGACATCATCCGACACCATATATTTT. Translating gives CASSQAGTSSDTIYF.

This sequence joins TRBV18 and TRBJ2-7; tentatively, D is TRBD1 (6 bases). Germline CDR1 KGHSH, CDR2 LQKENI. The V end lost 0 bases, the J end lost 4 bases, and 16 bases lay between the germline ends. The CDR3 loop spans 16 amino acids. DNA for the CDR3: TGTGCCAGCTCACCACCGGGGACATCGACCCTTTACGAGCAGTACTTC. Amino acid sequence: CASSPPGTSTLYEQYF.

The chain is built from TRBV25-1 and TRBJ1-5, with 9 bases fitting TRBD1. V shed 6 bases and J 1 base; nucleotides not matched to a gene: 1. CDR3 length: 14 amino acids. Looked up from germline, CDR1 is MGHDK and CDR2 is SYGVNS. CDR3 DNA sequence: TGTGCCAGCAGGGGGACAGGGAGCAATCAGCCCCAGCATTTT. Residues: CASRGTGSNQPQHF.

This clone turned up a few times. This chain connects TRBV5-1 to TRBJ1-6; TRBD1 might be the D (6 bases). The CDR3 extends over 16 amino acids. The V gene's germline CDR1 is SGHRS and CDR2 YFSETQ. V was cut by 6 bases and J by 0 bases, with 13 bases left in between. The DNA of the CDR3 is TGCGCCAGCACCCAGACAGGTTCCTCCTATAATTCACCCCTCCACTTT. Protein sequence: CASTQTGSSYNSPLHF.

This clone was observed once. The chain employs TRBV19 and TRBJ1-1; 7 nucleotides match TRBD1. This CDR3 comprises 16 residues. With V trimmed by 3 bases and J by 4 bases, 11 bases remained unmatched. Germline V CDR1 and CDR2: LNHDA, SQIVND (reference sequence). The CDR3 here is CASSMRQGITATEAFF. The CDR3 DNA reads as TGTGCCAGTAGTATGAGACAGGGAATTACGGCCACTGAAGCTTTCTTT.

The chain joins TRBV3-1 (or the pseudogene TRBV3-2) to TRBJ2-7, with D tentatively TRBD1 (6 bases). Deletions cut 0 bases from V and 3 bases from J, with 15 bases between. This CDR3 is 16 amino acids long. The V gene's germline CDR1 is LGHDT and CDR2 YNNKEL (reference sequence). CDR3 residues: CASSQDNTRTDYEQYF. For the CDR3, the DNA is TGTGCCAGCAGCCAAGATAATACTAGGACAGACTACGAGCAGTACTTC.